The rows below give T cell receptor beta chains drawn from one sample of a study of blood T cell repertoires in COVID-19. Generated by immunoSEQ multiplex PCR, the TCRdb table keeps only in-frame clones and is missing some. The table shows approximately 170,000 clones, with 70% to 90% occurring only once. Sequenced: peripheral blood. Every receptor here comes from a man aged 18 to 30 who had recovered from COVID-19. The CDR3 runs from the conserved cysteine through the conserved F or W. Fields, in order: clone size, D gene, V gene, J gene, CDR3 DNA, CDR3 protein. The D gene is left open where the match is weak. Clone size is not always given. Where it is, it says once, few, many or a class for expanded clones.

abundance: -
d_gene: TRBD2
v_gene: TRBV29-1
j_gene: TRBJ2-1
CDR3nt: TGCAGCGTTGCCCCCTTTAGCGGGAGCTCCTACAATGAGCAGTTCTTC
CDR3aa: CSVAPFSGSSYNEQFF

abundance: -
d_gene: -
v_gene: TRBV24-1
j_gene: TRBJ2-1
CDR3nt: TGTGCCACCAGTGATTCGGCCGCACAGGTCGGTGAGCAGTTCTTC
CDR3aa: CATSDSAAQVGEQFF

abundance: -
d_gene: TRBD2
v_gene: TRBV7-2
j_gene: TRBJ2-7
CDR3nt: TGTGCCAGCAGCTTAGTCGCGGGAGGAGAATACGAGCAGTACTTC
CDR3aa: CASSLVAGGEYEQYF

abundance: -
d_gene: -
v_gene: TRBV19
j_gene: TRBJ2-7
CDR3nt: TGTGCCAGTAGTACGACGGGGAGCGGGGAGCAGTACTTC
CDR3aa: CASSTTGSGEQYF

abundance: -
d_gene: TRBD1
v_gene: TRBV7-2
j_gene: TRBJ2-5
CDR3nt: TGTGCCAGCAGCTTAGATGGGACAGTTCAAGAGACCCAGTACTTC
CDR3aa: CASSLDGTVQETQYF

abundance: -
d_gene: -
v_gene: TRBV28
j_gene: TRBJ2-1
CDR3nt: TGTGCCAGCAGAGAGGGCGGGGTCTCCTACAATGAGCAGTTCTTC
CDR3aa: CASREGGVSYNEQFF

abundance: -
d_gene: -
v_gene: TRBV11-2
j_gene: TRBJ2-7
CDR3nt: TGTGCCAGCAGCCTAGTCCCCCCAGGGGCTTCCTACGAGCAGTACTTC
CDR3aa: CASSLVPPGASYEQYF

abundance: -
d_gene: TRBD1
v_gene: TRBV6-6
j_gene: TRBJ2-7
CDR3nt: TGTGCCAGCAGTTACTTGAACGGACAGGCTACTGGCGAGCAGTACTTC
CDR3aa: CASSYLNGQATGEQYF

abundance: -
d_gene: TRBD2
v_gene: TRBV28
j_gene: TRBJ2-3
CDR3nt: TGTGCCAGCAGCCTACAAGGTCTCGGGCTAGCGGGACTCACAGATACGCAGTATTTT
CDR3aa: CASSLQGLGLAGLTDTQYF

abundance: few
d_gene: -
v_gene: TRBV20-1
j_gene: TRBJ1-1
CDR3nt: TGCAGTGCTACCGTTAACACTGAAGCTTTCTTT
CDR3aa: CSATVNTEAFF

abundance: -
d_gene: TRBD2
v_gene: TRBV9
j_gene: TRBJ2-1
CDR3nt: TGTGCCAGCAGCGTTTCGGGAGGACTATACAATGAGCAGTTCTTC
CDR3aa: CASSVSGGLYNEQFF

abundance: -
d_gene: -
v_gene: TRBV30
j_gene: TRBJ1-1
CDR3nt: TGTGCCTGGAGTGTACTGGATGCCAGGGGTGATGAAGCTTTCTTT
CDR3aa: CAWSVLDARGDEAFF

abundance: -
d_gene: TRBD2
v_gene: TRBV18
j_gene: TRBJ2-7
CDR3nt: TGTGCCAGCTCACCAACTAGCGGGAGCTCCTACGAGCAGTACTTC
CDR3aa: CASSPTSGSSYEQYF

abundance: few
d_gene: -
v_gene: TRBV5-1
j_gene: TRBJ2-7
CDR3nt: TGCGCCAGCAGCTTGGCGGTTGGAAGGTCCGCGGGCGACGAGCAGTACTTC
CDR3aa: CASSLAVGRSAGDEQYF

abundance: -
d_gene: -
v_gene: TRBV29-1
j_gene: TRBJ2-1
CDR3nt: TGCAGCGTTGAACAGGTATACAATGAGCAGTTCTTC
CDR3aa: CSVEQVYNEQFF

abundance: -
d_gene: TRBD2
v_gene: TRBV4-1
j_gene: TRBJ2-7
CDR3nt: TGCGCCAGCAGCCAAGGACCACGGGAGGCCTTTTCGTCCCACGAGCAGTACTTC
CDR3aa: CASSQGPREAFSSHEQYF

abundance: -
d_gene: TRBD2
v_gene: TRBV19
j_gene: TRBJ2-4
CDR3nt: TGTGCCACCCAAGCGGGATCGGGCGCAGCCAAAAACATTCAGTACTTC
CDR3aa: CATQAGSGAAKNIQYF

abundance: -
d_gene: TRBD2
v_gene: TRBV6-2/TRBV6-3
j_gene: TRBJ2-1
CDR3nt: TGTGCCAGCAGTTCATTAGCGGGAGCCTTCCAAGGGCAGTTCTTC
CDR3aa: CASSSLAGAFQGQFF

abundance: -
d_gene: TRBD1
v_gene: TRBV14
j_gene: TRBJ1-2
CDR3nt: TGTGCCAGCAGCCAACGACAGGGAAATGGCTACACCTTC
CDR3aa: CASSQRQGNGYTF

abundance: -
d_gene: TRBD2
v_gene: TRBV19
j_gene: TRBJ2-2
CDR3nt: TGTGCCAGTAGTATTAGTGCGGGAGATCCCCACACCGGGGAGCTGTTTTTT
CDR3aa: CASSISAGDPHTGELFF

abundance: -
d_gene: -
v_gene: TRBV7-7
j_gene: TRBJ1-6
CDR3nt: TGTGCTAGCAGCGGTACAGAGAATTCACCCCTCCACTTT
CDR3aa: CASSGTENSPLHF

abundance: -
d_gene: TRBD1
v_gene: TRBV29-1
j_gene: TRBJ1-1
CDR3nt: TGCAGCGTCAAGGACAGGGGGAACACTGAAGCTTTCTTT
CDR3aa: CSVKDRGNTEAFF